One and the same sample provided the 2 T cell receptor beta chains below, sequenced in a study of preoperative IRX-2 immunotherapy in early breast cancer. Stated treatment: preoperative locoregional IRX-2 cytokine immunotherapy. Here immunoSEQ multiplex PCR was the method, and the copy in TCRdb shows in-frame clones only, minus some. The sample includes about 25,000 clones, 81% of them seen just once. The sample was lymph node tissue, taken after IRX-2 immunotherapy. These TCRs come from a human donor with breast cancer.

J is TRBJ2-7 and V is TRBV18; D may correspond to TRBD1 or TRBD2 (5 bases each). Looked up from germline, CDR1 is KGHSH and CDR2 is LQKENI. V lost 3 bases, J lost 3 bases, and 9 bases lay in between. The CDR3 is made up of 13 amino acids. The CDR3 region is CASSPLRGYEQYV. Written as DNA, the CDR3 is TGTGCCAGCTCACCGTTGAGGGGCTACGAGCAGTACGTC.

The V and J genes are TRBV22-1 and TRBJ1-2. TRBV22-1 is annotated as a pseudogene. CDR3 length: 14 amino acids. CDR3 DNA: TGTGCCACCAGTGATGGGGAGGGTAAGGCTGGCTACACCTTC. Protein: CATSDGEGKAGYTF.